This TCR beta chain is from a study of blood T cell repertoires in COVID-19. Study-wide background: Specimens from acute and convalescent COVID-19 originated in the United States, Italy and Spain.

The CDR3 extends over 12 amino acids. Germline CDR1 and CDR2: KGHSH and LQKENI. Trimming took off 2 bases at V and 3 bases at J, with 5 bases between the two ends. Measured with immunoSEQ multiplex PCR; TCRdb has only the in-frame clones, and not every one. The sample has 130,000 to 150,000 clones; about four fifths are singletons. On this clone: The identical CDR3 is also encoded by other nucleotide sequences in the sample.

The chain has TRBV18 and TRBJ2-7; D remains ambiguous. The sequencing sample was made of peripheral blood. This TCR was recovered from a human donor in a cohort sampled during active COVID-19. CDR3 amino acids: CASSPNNYEQYF. The CDR3 region has the DNA TGTGCCAGCTCACCAAATAACTACGAGCAGTACTTC.